The sample holds many counts of the clone carrying this T cell receptor (beta chain). Its antigen is not known. This specimen comes from a study of identical twins. Findings of the study overall: Memory repertoires lacked the insertion deficit that abundant cord blood beta clonotypes showed. Out-of-frame alpha sequences shared by twins showed excess low generation probability.

With V trimmed by 2 bases and J by 4 bases, 5 bases remained unmatched. CDR3 length equals 15 residues. TCRdb reanalysed the 5' RACE reads using MiXCR and keeps one entry per CDR3 protein. The data show hundreds of thousands of distinct CDR3 sequences, 8.6% seen once. These same records also appear under a second study, on yellow fever vaccine responses in identical twins.

Material for sequencing was PBMCs. V and J are TRBV12-3 or TRBV12-4 and TRBJ1-2; 9 bases are a match to TRBD1. The sequence was obtained from a woman aged 18-35 years in good health. Written as DNA, the CDR3 is TGTGCCAGCAGTTTAATGGGACAGGGCCCCTATGGCTACACCTTC. Protein product: CASSLMGQGPYGYTF.